The 12 T cell receptor beta chains below all came from one sample that was sequenced in a study of identical twins. TCRdb called the 5' RACE reads again in MiXCR, with one record for every CDR3 protein. Here the sample spans hundreds of thousands of distinct CDR3 sequences, approximately 18% being singletons. This sample also belongs to another study, concerning T cells expressing NK-cell markers.

Sequencing was carried out using PBMCs. The receptors were gathered from a woman under 30 in good health.

For this clonotype: Sequence at one end of the junction differs from germline and may be a read error. This chain links TRBV5-5 with TRBJ2-2; D remains unclear. The CDR3 contains 12 residues. Germline CDR1 is SGHKS and CDR2 is YYEKEE (reference sequence). The CDR3 loop reads CARSFGSGELFF. The CDR3 DNA follows: TGTGCCAGGAGCTTTGGGTCCGGGGAGCTGTTTTTT.

The table lists this clonotype with a few counts. V is TRBV27 and J is TRBJ1-5, with TRBD1 matching over 10 bases. Germline V gene lookup returns CDR1 MNHEY and CDR2 SMNVEV (reference sequence). The trim removed 0 bases at V and 7 bases at J, leaving 12 bases unmatched. The CDR3 runs 18 residues. CDR3 amino acids: CASSLSSTRDRGKQPQHF. In DNA, the CDR3 is TGTGCCAGCAGTTTATCCTCTACTCGGGACAGGGGAAAACAGCCCCAGCATTTT.

The rearrangement uses TRBV7-2 and TRBJ1-1; D ambiguous. CDR1 and CDR2 (germline): SGHTA, FQGNSA. The CDR3 consists of 13 residues. Trimming took off 6 bases at V and 1 base at J, with 9 bases between the two ends. CDR3 amino acids: CASRRQENTEAFF. The CDR3 DNA follows: TGTGCCAGCAGGCGACAAGAGAACACTGAAGCTTTCTTT.

The sample holds a few counts of this clonotype. The chain combines TRBV3-1 with TRBJ2-7; possible D gene TRBD1, 5 bases. The CDR3 has 10 amino acids. Looked up from germline, CDR1 is LGHDT and CDR2 is YNNKEL (reference sequence). V lost 10 bases to trimming and J lost 4 bases, with 8 bases between them. The CDR3 nucleotides are TGTGCCAAAACAGGTTACGAGCAGTACTTC. Amino acid sequence: CAKTGYEQYF.

This clonotype occurred a few times. The chain combines TRBV7-2 with TRBJ1-5; D is unclear. Germline V CDR1 and CDR2: SGHTA, FQGNSA. V was shortened by 3 bases and J by 0 bases, with 6 bases between the two germline ends. The CDR3 length is 14 residues. For the CDR3, the DNA is TGTGCCAGCAGCTTCAGCAATAGCAATCAGCCCCAGCATTTT. This sequence encodes CASSFSNSNQPQHF.

The sample holds a few counts of this clonotype. This sequence joins TRBV3-1 and TRBJ2-5; D could derive from TRBD1 or TRBD2 (6 bases each). Germline values: CDR1 LGHDT, CDR2 YNNKEL (reference sequence). The CDR3 runs to 16 residues. With 4 bases removed from V and 1 base from J, the gap between germline ends came to 16 bases. The CDR3 DNA reads TGTGCCAGCAGCCCTTATTCGGGGGCCCTCCAAGAGACCCAGTACTTC. Its protein product is CASSPYSGALQETQYF.

This clonotype appeared a few times. CDR3 in DNA: TGCAGTGCTAGAGACCCACATACTAGCGGGAGCTACAATGAGCAGTTCTTC. The encoded protein is CSARDPHTSGSYNEQFF. The V gene is TRBV20-1, the J gene TRBJ2-1; 11 nucleotides match TRBD2. From germline, CDR1 is DFQATT and CDR2 SNEGSKA (reference sequence). This CDR3 comprises 17 residues. After removal of 0 bases from V and 3 bases from J, the junction contained 7 bases not matched to a gene.

The chain is built from TRBV10-3 and TRBJ2-5; 9 nucleotides align to TRBD2. CDR3 length: 15 residues. Germline assignment: CDR1 ENHRY and CDR2 SYGVKD. V was pared by 2 bases and J by 4 bases, with 5 bases of the junction left unmatched. CDR3 sequence reads: CAISEGTSRRETQYF. The DNA of the CDR3 is TGTGCCATCAGTGAGGGGACTAGCCGGCGAGAGACCCAGTACTTC.

The rearrangement joins TRBV6-2 or TRBV6-3 to TRBJ2-7, with 7 bases identical to TRBD2. CDR1 is MNHEY, CDR2 SVGEGT, per germline. This CDR3 region has 14 residues. The J segment lost 7 bases and the V segment lost 7 bases, leaving 13 bases of the junction unmatched. The CDR3: CASIGTILAKEQYF. CDR3 DNA: TGTGCCAGCATCGGGACTATCCTAGCTAAGGAGCAGTACTTC.

This clonotype has more than one count but fewer than ten. The chain uses TRBV5-1 and TRBJ2-3; weak D call: TRBD2 (5 bases). V gave up 0 bases and J gave up 10 bases, with 9 bases separating them. Germline loops: CDR1 SGHRS, CDR2 YFSETQ. The CDR3 covers 12 residues. CDR3 residues: CASSLVEEAQYF. The CDR3, as DNA: TGCGCCAGCAGCTTGGTGGAGGAAGCGCAGTATTTT.

V gene TRBV4-2 combines with J gene TRBJ1-1; D perhaps matches TRBD1 (6 bases). From germline, CDR1 is LGHNA and CDR2 YNFKEQ. The CDR3 runs 15 residues. With 2 bases removed from V and 4 bases from J, the gap between germline ends came to 14 bases. The CDR3 DNA sequence: TGTGCCAGCAGCCAATTTATGGGGGCGAGCACTGAAGCTTTCTTT. Its translation: CASSQFMGASTEAFF.

This clonotype appeared a few times. This chain links TRBV12-3 or TRBV12-4 with TRBJ2-1; the match to TRBD2 covers 10 bases. The junction had 6 bases not matched to a gene; V was cut back by 2 bases and J by 8 bases. The CDR3 has 15 residues. Here the CDR3 DNA reads TGTGCCAGCAGTTTATGGGCTAGCGGGAGCTATGAGCAGTTCTTC. Translating gives CASSLWASGSYEQFF.